This is a list of T cell receptor beta chains from one sample in a study of blood T cell repertoires in COVID-19. This table comes from immunoSEQ multiplex PCR, and its TCRdb copy is limited to in-frame clones, with some not included. This table has 200,000 to 300,000 clones, about 87% appearing once. Input material: peripheral blood. The receptors originated from a woman aged 55 to 70 with COVID-19, enrolled during active disease. Each CDR3 is given with its conserved first and last residue. Each record gives: V gene, D gene, clone size, CDR3 protein. A D gene is named only where the DNA matches it firmly. Size tells how often a clone was seen (once, few, many) or the class of an expanded clone, and some rows leave it out.

TRBV2 NA NA CASSDRENQPQHF
TRBV6-5 NA NA CASSYPRQGDSNEQFF
TRBV6-2/TRBV6-3 NA NA CASSYGRGRTEAFF
TRBV5-1 TRBD2 once CASSSTSGRAFDTQYF
TRBV6-5 NA once CASSPSLLRNDGYTF
TRBV6-5 NA NA CASSYYYSHNSPLHF
TRBV6-5 NA NA CASSYAGEAFF
TRBV19 TRBD2 NA CASSIVGGARGNEQFF
TRBV6-5 NA NA CASVADSNYGYTF
TRBV5-6 TRBD1 once CASSSETGGYNYGYTF
TRBV29-1 NA NA CSVVPDSSYNRQFF
TRBV5-1 NA NA CASSSLTADSYNEQFF
TRBV7-9 TRBD1 NA CASSLAPTGIGNQPQHF
TRBV25-1 TRBD1 NA CASSEDRGRREQYF
TRBV6-6 TRBD2 NA CASSSAPSGSVGEQFF
TRBV4-3 TRBD1 NA CASSQDVRGRGGYTF
TRBV7-9 NA once CASSLGGTVQFF
TRBV4-1 TRBD2 NA CASSLVLAGVNEQFF
TRBV5-4 TRBD1 NA CASSSPGQQLHTEAFF
TRBV5-6 NA NA CASSLGLLETEAFF
TRBV2 TRBD2 NA CASRRLAGGYNEQFF
TRBV6-6 NA many CASSLTGGLVTEAFF
TRBV27 TRBD2 few CASSLNAGLAGAEQYF
TRBV19 NA NA CASSPRTSTDTQYF
TRBV7-2 NA NA CASSLESGGVPYEQYF
TRBV11-2 NA NA CASSLSQRNYGYTF
TRBV3-1/TRBV3-2 NA NA CASSQKGGHNQPQHF
TRBV30 NA NA CAWSGLLNQPQHF
TRBV19 NA once CASSISGSRSPLHF